This entry is about one T cell receptor beta chain. V was trimmed by 0 bases and J by 0 bases, leaving 6 bases between them. CDR3 length equals 15 residues. Germline V gene lookup returns CDR1 MGHRA and CDR2 YSYEKL. These data originate in a study of OX40 agonist ivuxolimab in advanced cancers. Study-level background: People who had prior anti-PD-1, anti-PD-L1 or anti-CTLA-4 therapy could take part, and around 40% had some.

The method was immunoSEQ multiplex PCR; TCRdb's version includes in-frame clones alone and lacks a portion of them. The repertoire has roughly 91,000 clones, about 96% of them found once; the top ten carry around 2%. The input for sequencing was CD4+ or CD8+ T cells sorted from blood, taken in a trial of the OX40 agonist ivuxolimab. The clonotype comes from an adult with an advanced solid tumor such as melanoma, head and neck, liver or kidney cancer. The chain is built from TRBV4-1 and TRBJ1-5, with no clear D. CDR3 in DNA: TGCGCCAGCAGCCAAGAGGGGTATAGCAATCAGCCCCAGCATTTT. Protein product: CASSQEGYSNQPQHF.